This T cell receptor (beta chain) was obtained from a study of PD-1 blockade in classical Hodgkin lymphoma. Study overall: Patients were administered nivolumab (3 mg/kg intravenously) every 2 weeks. Study observations and caveats: By C4D1 there was a significant rise in CD4+ TCR diversity but not in CD8+ TCR diversity. Exclusion removed patients who began nivolumab under 1 year after ASCT.

The method was immunoSEQ multiplex PCR; TCRdb's version includes in-frame clones alone and lacks a portion of them. The data hold roughly 42,000 clones, with roughly 70% observed a single time. Trimming took 5 bases from V and 4 from J; bases not matched to a gene: 12. The CDR3 contains 17 residues. CDR1 and CDR2 (germline): SGHTA, FQGNSA. Comments on this clone: Its target is not known.

Every patient had relapsed following autologous stem cell transplantation, and cohorts differed in brentuximab vedotin exposure. Best overall response was complete response, partial response or progressive disease in these relapsed/refractory classical Hodgkin lymphoma patients. The chain joins TRBV7-2 to TRBJ2-7; 12 bases map to TRBD2. This receptor was taken from a human donor with classical Hodgkin lymphoma. Sequenced here: peripheral blood mononuclear cells (PBMCs), sampled at baseline. For the CDR3, the DNA is TGTGCCAGCAGCCTAAGGGGGTCTAGCGGGAGGGAGTACGAGCAGTACTTC. Protein: CASSLRGSSGREYEQYF. The full variable domain, in which reference TRBV7-2 and TRBJ2-7 provide the parts outside the CDR3, is GAGVSQSPSNKVTEKGKDVELRCDPISGHTALYWYRQSLGQGLEFLIYFQGNSAPDKSGLPSDRFSAERTGGSVSTLTIQRTQQEDSAVYLCASSLRGSSGREYEQYFGPGTRLTVT.